This entry is about one T cell receptor beta chain. The antigen this receptor binds is unknown. No much larger clonotype is one base removed from it; base qualities were not supplied. The immunoSEQ Assay, a bias-controlled multiplex PCR, was used to amplify TCRbeta CDR3 regions from genomic DNA. As for the original processing: The number of nucleated cells in each sample was estimated from the amplification of reference gene primers within the assay. To quantify the absolute abundance of each unique TCRbeta CDR3 rearrangement, sequence reads were collapsed and filtered. For each sample, productive Simpson clonality was calculated as the square root of Simpson's diversity index across productive rearrangements. TCRdb mirrors the immuneACCESS table, restricted to in-frame sequences. Some clones are absent from its copies; in checked studies, under half trace to an unresolved V gene, and the reason for the others is unknown. V, J and clone size derive from that table, while D and trimming were established from the DNA sequence. The sample includes about 480,000 clones, with 80% to 90% observed a single time. Together, the top ten hold more than 7.5% of the sample.

V is cut by 8 bases and J by 4 bases, and the space between the germline ends is 17 bases. The CDR3, from cysteine to phenylalanine, totals 15 residues. Only CDR3 DNA is held: 45 bases, read in frame from base 1. The sample originates from a study of blood T cell repertoires in COVID-19 (dated by TCRdb to 2020 to 2022). Describing the broader study: Collaborator samples came from the United States, Italy and Spain and covered acute and convalescent phases of COVID-19. A freely available public database, intended as a resource for researchers studying the immune response to SARS-CoV-2, is where the repertoires were released. Subjects who had been exposed to COVID-19, were actively infected with it, or had recovered from it provided the deeply sampled blood TCRbeta repertoires that made up the dataset. The samples were drawn from the first 160 participants of the ongoing ImmuneRACE study and from 1,254 subjects provided by 6 global collaborators. The sample metadata nearly always contained a de-identified subject ID, COVID-19 status, age in years and sex. The material from the prospective study consisted of cDNA or gDNA derived from T cells, B-cell-depleted T cells, or PBMCs. Where HLA class I and class II types were available, the types were taken from metadata supplied by the sample provider, not from assay-based typing.

Points the paper makes about the study in general: How much clinical and demographic metadata was included differed by source and by participant, and the metadata was provided uncurated.

Participants in the prospective study were aged roughly 18 to 95 years, lived in some 24 United States geographic areas, and enrolled through a virtual design. In the prospective study, participants were assigned to cohorts based on the clinical history participants reported in a screening survey and a study questionnaire. ImmuneRACE Cohort 3 recovered participants were defined by two consecutive negative NP/OP PCR tests, healthcare professional clearance, or symptom resolution. In the prospective study, whole blood, serum and a nasopharyngeal or oropharyngeal swab were collected from each participant by mobile phlebotomists. Over an approximately 2-month period, participants in the prospective study had the option of providing additional blood draws and questionnaires. Blood samples from the prospective study were shipped frozen or at room temperature prior to DNA extraction.

The sequence links TRBV23-1 to TRBJ2-2; tentative D gene TRBD1, with 5 bases matching. TRBV23-1 is known as an ORF, though its function is uncertain. This receptor was obtained from an older woman who had recovered from COVID-19. What was sequenced was PBMCs or T cells enriched from blood (not recorded which). The CDR3 loop reads CASRYKGSGTGELFF. The DNA sequence is TGCGCCAGCCGATACAAGGGGTCGGGCACCGGGGAGCTGTTTTTT.